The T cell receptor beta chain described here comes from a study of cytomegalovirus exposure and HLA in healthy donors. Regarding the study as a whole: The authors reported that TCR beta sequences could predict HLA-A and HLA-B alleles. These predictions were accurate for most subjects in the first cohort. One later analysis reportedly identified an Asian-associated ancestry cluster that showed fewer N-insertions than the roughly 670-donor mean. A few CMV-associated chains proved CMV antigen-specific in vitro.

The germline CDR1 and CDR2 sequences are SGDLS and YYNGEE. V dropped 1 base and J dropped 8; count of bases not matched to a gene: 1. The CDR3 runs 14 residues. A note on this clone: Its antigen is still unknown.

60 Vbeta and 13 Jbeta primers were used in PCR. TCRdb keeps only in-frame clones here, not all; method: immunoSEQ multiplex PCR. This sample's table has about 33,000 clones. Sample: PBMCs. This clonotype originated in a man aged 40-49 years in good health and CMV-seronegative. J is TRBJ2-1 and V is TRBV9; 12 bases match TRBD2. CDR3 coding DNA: TGTGCCAGCAGCGTAAGACTAGCGGGGGATGAGCAGTTCTTC. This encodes CASSVRLAGDEQFF.